This T cell receptor (beta chain) was recovered during a study of glioma-infiltrating T cells after dendritic cell vaccination (dated by TCRdb to the mid-2010s). Notes on the research overall: The cohort included some 15 glioblastoma patients drawn from Phase I and II dendritic cell vaccination trials, of whom 9 were newly diagnosed and 6 had recurrent disease. The vaccine consisted of monocyte-derived dendritic cells cultured less than 9 days with IL-4 and GM-CSF, then pulsed overnight with autologous tumor lysate. Each patient was given three intradermal dendritic cell vaccine injections, spaced two weeks apart, in the arm below the axilla. In glioblastoma patients vaccinated with dendritic cells, deep sequencing of TCR beta CDR3 regions served to measure the amount of tumor-infiltrating lymphocytes and to compare repertoires between tumor and blood. Survival after dendritic cell vaccination was correlated with TCR sequencing metrics, including TIL content and tumor-blood repertoire overlap. Between 2003 and 2012, patients were given autologous tumor lysate-pulsed dendritic cell vaccination.

According to the germline V gene, CDR1 reads MNHEY and CDR2 reads SVGAGI. Reading from cysteine to phenylalanine, the CDR3 counts 13 amino acids. The only DNA kept is the CDR3, 39 bases in frame from the first base. V is pared back by 6 bases and J by 4 bases, with 12 bases lying between the germline termini. Overall study results and their limits: The three-group TCR overlap response model was characterized as speculative, and prospective validation of the model was stated to be required. Higher estimated pretreatment TIL content predicted longer time to progression and overall survival after dendritic cell vaccination. No direct relationship between TCR clonality and survival was found, suggesting that a diverse polyclonal response may matter. The cohort was small and heterogeneous, only a few patients had full blood and tumor sets, and even fewer had initial-recurrent tumor pairs.

Using the immunoSEQ assay, TCRB CDR3 regions were amplified from 2 micrograms of genomic DNA, or from all available DNA when less than that was on hand. For multiplex PCR, 60 forward primers for TCR V beta segments and 13 reverse primers for J beta segments were used. To estimate reads per starting template, synthetic control templates were spiked into each sample at limiting dilution. Sequencing produced 87 bp reads on the Illumina HiSeq System. Per the authors' processing: PCR and sequencing errors were removed by merging closely related sequences with a nearest neighbor algorithm. TCR overlap was measured as the percentage of unique tumor TCR beta sequences that were also present in the peripheral blood of the same patient. Sourced from immuneACCESS, this table was stored by TCRdb with only in-frame sequences that have V and J called. A share of the clones is absent; for the studies checked, an unresolved V gene accounts for under half, and the remainder has no known explanation. The V and J calls and clone size were taken over from that table, and D and trimming were inferred from the DNA. Here the sample has around 97,000 clones; 80% to 90% occur a single time. The ten largest clones add up to less than 15% of the sample.

Patients were selected for having adequate residual fresh-frozen tumor tissue and more than two years of available survival data. Although molecular status otherwise differed among the glioblastoma patients, no patient had an isocitrate dehydrogenase mutation. PBMC collection took place before vaccination, two weeks after the third vaccination, and at tumor progression if progression occurred. Genomic DNA was extracted with the Qiagen DNeasy Blood extraction Kit. Of note for this clone: Its antigen remains unidentified. No base quality information exists; no much larger clone differs at one position.

The specimen was blood, collected before dendritic cell vaccination. Recombination linked TRBV6-5 to TRBJ1-1, and possibly TRBD1, on 6 matching bases. The TCR originated in a human donor with glioblastoma. In nucleotides, the sequence is TGTGCCAGCAGCAAGGGGGAGAGCACTGAAGCTTTCTTT. This gives the protein CASSKGESTEAFF.